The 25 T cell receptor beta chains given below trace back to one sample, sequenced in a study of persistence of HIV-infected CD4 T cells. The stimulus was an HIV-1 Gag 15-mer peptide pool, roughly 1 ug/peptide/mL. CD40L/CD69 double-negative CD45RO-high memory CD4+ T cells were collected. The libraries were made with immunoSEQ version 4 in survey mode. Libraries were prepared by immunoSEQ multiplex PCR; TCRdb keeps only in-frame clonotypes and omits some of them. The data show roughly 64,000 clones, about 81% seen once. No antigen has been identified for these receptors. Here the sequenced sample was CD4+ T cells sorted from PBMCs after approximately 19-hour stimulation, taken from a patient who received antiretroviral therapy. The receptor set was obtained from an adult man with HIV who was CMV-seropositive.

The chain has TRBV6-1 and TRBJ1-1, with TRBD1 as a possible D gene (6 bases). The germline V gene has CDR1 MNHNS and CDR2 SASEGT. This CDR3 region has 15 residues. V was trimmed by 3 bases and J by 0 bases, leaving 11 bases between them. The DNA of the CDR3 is TGTGCCAGCAGTGACGACAGGTTCTTGAACACTGAAGCTTTCTTT. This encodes CASSDDRFLNTEAFF.

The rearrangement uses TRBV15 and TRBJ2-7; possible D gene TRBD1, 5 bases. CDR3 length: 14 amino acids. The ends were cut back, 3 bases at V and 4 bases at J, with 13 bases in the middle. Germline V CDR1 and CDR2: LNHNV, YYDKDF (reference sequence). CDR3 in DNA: TGTGCCACCAGCAGGGACAAAGAGGCATACGAGCAGTACTTC. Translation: CATSRDKEAYEQYF.

DNA for the CDR3: TGTGCCAGCTACGACAGGGGGCACTATGGCTACACCTTC. Translating it yields CASYDRGHYGYTF. V usage is TRBV28 and J usage is TRBJ1-2; 10 nucleotides match TRBD1. This CDR3 has 13 amino acids. V dropped 8 bases and J dropped 3; count of bases not matched to a gene: 3. Per the germline V gene, CDR1 is MDHEN and CDR2 is SYDVKM.

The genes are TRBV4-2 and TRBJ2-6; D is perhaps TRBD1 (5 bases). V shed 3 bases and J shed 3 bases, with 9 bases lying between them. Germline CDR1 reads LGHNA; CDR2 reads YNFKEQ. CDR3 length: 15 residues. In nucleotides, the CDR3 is TGTGCCAGCAGCCAGGGCAGGGTTGGGGCCAACGTCCTGACTTTC. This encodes CASSQGRVGANVLTF.

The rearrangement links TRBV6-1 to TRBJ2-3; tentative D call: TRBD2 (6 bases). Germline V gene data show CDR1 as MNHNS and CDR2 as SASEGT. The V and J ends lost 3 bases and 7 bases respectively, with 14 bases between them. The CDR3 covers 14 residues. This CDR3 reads CASSEGREVNTQYF. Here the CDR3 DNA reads TGTGCCAGCAGTGAGGGCAGGGAGGTAAATACGCAGTATTTT.

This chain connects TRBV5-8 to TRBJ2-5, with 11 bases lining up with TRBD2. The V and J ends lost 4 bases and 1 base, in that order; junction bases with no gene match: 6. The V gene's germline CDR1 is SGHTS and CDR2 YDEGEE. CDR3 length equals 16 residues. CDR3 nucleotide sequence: TGTGCCAGCAGCCCCCGACTAGCGGGGATCCAAGAGACCCAGTACTTC. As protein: CASSPRLAGIQETQYF. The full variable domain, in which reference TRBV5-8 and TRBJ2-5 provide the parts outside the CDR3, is EAGVTQSPTHLIKTRGQQATLRCSPISGHTSVYWYQQALGLGLQFLLWYDEGEERNRGNFPPRFSGRQFPNYSSELNVNALELEDSALYLCASSPRLAGIQETQYFGPGTRLLVL.

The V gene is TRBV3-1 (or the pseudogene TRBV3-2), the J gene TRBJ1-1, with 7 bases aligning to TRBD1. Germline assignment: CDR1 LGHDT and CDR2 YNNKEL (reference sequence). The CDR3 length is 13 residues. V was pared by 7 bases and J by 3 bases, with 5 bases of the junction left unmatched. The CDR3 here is CASTTTGYTEAFF. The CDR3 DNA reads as TGTGCCAGCACCACGACAGGGTACACTGAAGCTTTCTTT.

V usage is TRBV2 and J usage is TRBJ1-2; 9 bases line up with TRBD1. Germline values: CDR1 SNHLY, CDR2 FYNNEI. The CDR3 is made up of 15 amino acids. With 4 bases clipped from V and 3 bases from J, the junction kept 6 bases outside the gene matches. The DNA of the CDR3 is TGTGCCAGCAGTGTTACAGGACAGGGGTACTATGGCTACACCTTC. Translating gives CASSVTGQGYYGYTF.

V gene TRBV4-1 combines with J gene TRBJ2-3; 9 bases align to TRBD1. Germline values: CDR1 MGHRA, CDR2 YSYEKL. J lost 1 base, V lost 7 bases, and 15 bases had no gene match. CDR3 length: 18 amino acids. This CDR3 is CASTSITGGQTRTDTQYF. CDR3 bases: TGCGCCAGCACCTCAATAACAGGGGGCCAGACCCGCACAGATACGCAGTATTTT.

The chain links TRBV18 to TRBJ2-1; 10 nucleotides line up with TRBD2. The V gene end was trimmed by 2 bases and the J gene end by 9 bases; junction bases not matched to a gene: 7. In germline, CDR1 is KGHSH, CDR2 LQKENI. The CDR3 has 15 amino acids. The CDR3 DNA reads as TGTGCCAGCTCACCAAAGCGGGGGGGCCAAGTTGAGCAGTTCTTC. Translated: CASSPKRGGQVEQFF. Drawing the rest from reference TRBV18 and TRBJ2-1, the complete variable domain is NAGVMQNPRHLVRRRGQEARLRCSPMKGHSHVYWYRQLPEEGLKFMVYLQKENIIDESGMPKERFSAEFPKEGPSILRIQQVVRGDSAAYFCASSPKRGGQVEQFFGPGTRLTVL.

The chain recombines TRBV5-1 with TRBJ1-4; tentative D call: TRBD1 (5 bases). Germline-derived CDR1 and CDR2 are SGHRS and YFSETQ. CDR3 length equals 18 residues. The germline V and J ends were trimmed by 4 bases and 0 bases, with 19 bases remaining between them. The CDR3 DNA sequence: TGCGCCAGCAGCCTAGGGACTTATGACCTTGCAACTAATGAAAAACTGTTTTTT. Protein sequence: CASSLGTYDLATNEKLFF.

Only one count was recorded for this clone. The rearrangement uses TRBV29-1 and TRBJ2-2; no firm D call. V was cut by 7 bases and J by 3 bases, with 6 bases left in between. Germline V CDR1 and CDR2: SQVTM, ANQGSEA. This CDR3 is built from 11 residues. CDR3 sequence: CSAGHTGELFF. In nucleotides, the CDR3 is TGCAGCGCCGGGCACACCGGGGAGCTGTTTTTT.

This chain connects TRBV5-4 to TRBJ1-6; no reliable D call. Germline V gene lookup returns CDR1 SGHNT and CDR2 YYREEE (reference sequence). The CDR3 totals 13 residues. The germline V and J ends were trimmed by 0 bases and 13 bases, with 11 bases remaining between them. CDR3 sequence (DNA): TGTGCCAGCAGCTTGGAGGGCCTGGGGCCCCTCCACTTT. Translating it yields CASSLEGLGPLHF.

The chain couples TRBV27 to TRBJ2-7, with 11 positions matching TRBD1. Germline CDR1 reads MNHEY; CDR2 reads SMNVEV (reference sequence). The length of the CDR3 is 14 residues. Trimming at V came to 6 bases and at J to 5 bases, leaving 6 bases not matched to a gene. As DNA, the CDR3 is TGTGCCAGCAGATCGGTGGGACAGGGGGACGAGCAGTACTTC. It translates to CASRSVGQGDEQYF.

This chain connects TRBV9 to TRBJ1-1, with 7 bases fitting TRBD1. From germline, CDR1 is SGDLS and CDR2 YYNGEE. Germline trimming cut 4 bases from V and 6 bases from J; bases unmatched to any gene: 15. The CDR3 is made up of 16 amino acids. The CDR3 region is CASSPYSQGRVSEAFF. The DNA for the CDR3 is TGTGCCAGCAGCCCTTATTCACAGGGGAGGGTGTCTGAAGCTTTCTTT.

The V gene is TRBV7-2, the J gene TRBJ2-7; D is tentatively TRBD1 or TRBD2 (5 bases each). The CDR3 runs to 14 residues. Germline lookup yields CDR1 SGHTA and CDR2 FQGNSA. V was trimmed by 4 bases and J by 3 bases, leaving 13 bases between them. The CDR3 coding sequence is TGTGCCAGCAGCTCGTGGGGGAAGATCTACGAGCAGTACTTC. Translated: CASSSWGKIYEQYF.

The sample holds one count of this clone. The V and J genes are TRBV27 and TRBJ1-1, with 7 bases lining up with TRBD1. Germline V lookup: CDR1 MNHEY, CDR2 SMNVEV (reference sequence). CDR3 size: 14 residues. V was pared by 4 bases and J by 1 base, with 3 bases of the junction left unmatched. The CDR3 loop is CASSYTGANTEAFF. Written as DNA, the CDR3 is TGTGCCAGCAGTTATACAGGGGCGAACACTGAAGCTTTCTTT.

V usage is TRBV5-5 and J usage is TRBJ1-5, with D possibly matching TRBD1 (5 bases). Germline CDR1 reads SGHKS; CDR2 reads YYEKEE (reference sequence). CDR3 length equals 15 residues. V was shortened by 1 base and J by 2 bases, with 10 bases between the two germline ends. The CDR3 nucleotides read TGTGCCAGCAGCTTGAGAGGGGACGGCAATCAGCCCCAGCATTTT. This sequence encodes CASSLRGDGNQPQHF.

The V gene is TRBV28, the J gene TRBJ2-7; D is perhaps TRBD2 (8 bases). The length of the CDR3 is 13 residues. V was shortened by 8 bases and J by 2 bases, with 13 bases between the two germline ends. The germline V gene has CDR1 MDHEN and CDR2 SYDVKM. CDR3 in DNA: TGTGCCAGCCGGGAGGGACAGACCTACGAGCAGTACTTC. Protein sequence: CASREGQTYEQYF. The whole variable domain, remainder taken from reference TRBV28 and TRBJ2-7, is DVKVTQSSRYLVKRTGEKVFLECVQDMDHENMFWYRQDPGLGLRLIYFSYDVKMKEKGDIPEGYSVSREKKERFSLILESASTNQTSMYLCASREGQTYEQYFGPGTRLTVT.

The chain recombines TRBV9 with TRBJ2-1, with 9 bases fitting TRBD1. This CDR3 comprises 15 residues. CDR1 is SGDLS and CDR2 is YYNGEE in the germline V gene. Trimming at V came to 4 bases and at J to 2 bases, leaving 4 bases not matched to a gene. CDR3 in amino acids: CASSSQGATYNEQFF. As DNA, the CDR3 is TGTGCCAGCAGCTCACAGGGGGCCACCTACAATGAGCAGTTCTTC.

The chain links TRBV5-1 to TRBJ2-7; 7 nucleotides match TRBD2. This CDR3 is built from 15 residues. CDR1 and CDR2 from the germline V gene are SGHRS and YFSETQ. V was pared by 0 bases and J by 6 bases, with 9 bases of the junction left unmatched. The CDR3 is CASSLGGGSDGEQYF. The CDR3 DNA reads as TGCGCCAGCAGCTTGGGGGGAGGGAGCGACGGCGAGCAGTACTTC.

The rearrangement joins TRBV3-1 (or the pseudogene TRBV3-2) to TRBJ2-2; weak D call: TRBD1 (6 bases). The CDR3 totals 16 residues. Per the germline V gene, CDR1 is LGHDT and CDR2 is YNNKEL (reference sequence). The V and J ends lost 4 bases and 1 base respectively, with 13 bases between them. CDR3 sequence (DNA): TGTGCCAGCAGCCTAACGGGGACAATGAACACCGGGGAGCTGTTTTTT. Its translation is CASSLTGTMNTGELFF.

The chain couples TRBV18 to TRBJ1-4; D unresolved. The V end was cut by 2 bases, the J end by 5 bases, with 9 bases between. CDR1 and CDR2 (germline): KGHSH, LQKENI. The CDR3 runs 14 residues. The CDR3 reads CASSPSADNEKLFF. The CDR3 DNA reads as TGTGCCAGCTCACCATCGGCCGACAATGAAAAACTGTTTTTT.

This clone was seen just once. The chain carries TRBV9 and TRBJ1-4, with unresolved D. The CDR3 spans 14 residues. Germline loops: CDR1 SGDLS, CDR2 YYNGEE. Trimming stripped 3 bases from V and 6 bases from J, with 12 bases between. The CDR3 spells CASSARSGDEKLFF. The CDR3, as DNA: TGTGCCAGCAGCGCTAGGAGCGGGGATGAAAAACTGTTTTTT.

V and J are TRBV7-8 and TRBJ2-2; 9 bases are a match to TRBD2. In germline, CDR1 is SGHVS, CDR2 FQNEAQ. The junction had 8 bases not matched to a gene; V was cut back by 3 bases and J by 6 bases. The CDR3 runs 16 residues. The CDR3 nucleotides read TGTGCCAGCAGCTTGCGCCTAGCGGGGACGGCCGGGGAGCTGTTTTTT. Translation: CASSLRLAGTAGELFF. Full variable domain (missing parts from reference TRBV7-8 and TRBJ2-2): GAGVSQSPRYKVAKRGQDVALRCDPISGHVSLFWYQQALGQGPEFLTYFQNEAQLDKSGLPSDRFFAERPEGSVSTLKIQRTQQEDSAVYLCASSLRLAGTAGELFFGEGSRLTVL.